Below, one T cell receptor beta chain is given with its context. This clonotype came up many times. No cognate antigen has been identified for it. Per-base qualities were not stored, and no clone one base away is much larger. Starting from 400 to 450 ng RNA, TCR libraries were constructed with the Immunoverse kit using molecular barcoded adaptors that cover the alpha/delta and beta/gamma chains. TCR library preparation was performed with the same RNA that was used for transcriptome sequencing. Sequencing of the TCR libraries was done on an Illumina HiSeq 4000 with 2 x 150 cycles. The study's processing was this. TCR reads were aligned to human V, D, J and C references and assembled into CDR3 clonotypes with MiXCR, including quality filtering and error correction. The tcR package in R was used to analyze clonotype counts and gene usage diversity. For inspection of raw mapping reads, RNA-seq reads were mapped by STAR aligner version 2.5.3a onto GRCh37 of the human genome. IR-seq fastq files were randomly downsampled with Seqtk 1.3 to test the effect of sequencing depth on detected clonotypes. TCRdb reanalyzed the raw reads on its own, using fastp at Q25 for trimming and MiXCR for clone calling, and kept in-frame beta chains. One record per CDR3 amino acid sequence lists the most common genes and DNA. The V and J calls and clone size come from TCRdb's table, not from the authors' own analysis. In all, the sample holds 120,000 or so distinct CDR3 sequences, and around 13% of those were seen once. In total, the top ten clones hold 11% of the sample.

This record comes from a study of read filtering for tumor transcriptome and immune sequencing (dated by TCRdb to 2020 to 2022). About the investigation overall: Of the patients in the cohort, about 16 were male and 11 to 15 were female, and their mean age was about 68 years, with a range of roughly 47 to 80. By revised international staging, fewer than ten patients were R-ISS I, under 20 were R-ISS II and roughly 7 were R-ISS III. After DNase treatment, whole-transcriptome libraries were prepared with the TruSeq RNA Access Library Prep Kit. TCR-region mapped reads per sample ranged from about 4 to 10.27 million with IR-seq versus only about 75 to 1,400 with RNA-seq. Using the same bone marrow samples, the study ran both targeted immune repertoire sequencing and bulk whole-transcriptome sequencing and then compared the TCR repertoires from each method. A main aim was a read-filtering strategy for immune repertoire data, specifically whether clonotypes supported by a single read should be removed. What the authors observed across the whole study: IR-seq captured clonotypes at much higher depth and more reliably than RNA-seq, and smaller IR-seq throughput sufficed to identify most shared clonotypes. The correlation between IR-seq and RNA-seq shared clonotype proportions was increased by removal of single-read clonotypes. The sorted CD138-negative fraction was composed of a mixed bone marrow immune population rather than of purified T cells. Single-read clonotypes made up 80% to 90% of clonotypes but only 3.5% to 4% of total reads in IR-seq, compared with around 70% of clonotypes and around 41% of reads in RNA-seq.

CDR1 MNHEY and CDR2 SMNVEV were looked up in the germline V gene (reference sequence). Counted from cysteine to phenylalanine, this CDR3 has 15 amino acids. CDR3 DNA only is kept here, 45 bases in frame from base 1. V is shortened by 0 bases, J by 3 bases, and the region joining them spans 10 bases. Each patient had bone marrow sampled at the time of active disease. Ficoll-Hypaque density gradient centrifugation was used to isolate the bone marrow mononuclear cells. Myeloma plasma cells were removed and CD138-negative cells were obtained by negative selection following labeling with CD138 magnetic microbeads on a MACS separator. The purity of the isolated cells was checked by flow cytometry with CD138 antibodies on an Attune NxT. Total RNA was extracted with TRIzol reagent and quantified with a NanoDrop spectrophotometer. For each patient, paired RNA-seq and IR-seq were run on the CD138-negative bone marrow sample from that patient.

Sequencing input: a population of CD138-negative cells sorted from bone marrow. Reading the label with the study, this specimen's cell subset or site is: bone marrow mononuclear cells depleted of CD138+ plasma/myeloma cells by negative magnetic selection. This sequence originates from a donor over 35 with multiple myeloma. The V and J segments used are TRBV27 and TRBJ2-3, with the D gene uncertain. CDR3 reads: CASSLSRPWTDTQYF. The DNA reads as follows: TGTGCCAGCAGTTTATCGAGGCCTTGGACAGATACGCAGTATTTT.